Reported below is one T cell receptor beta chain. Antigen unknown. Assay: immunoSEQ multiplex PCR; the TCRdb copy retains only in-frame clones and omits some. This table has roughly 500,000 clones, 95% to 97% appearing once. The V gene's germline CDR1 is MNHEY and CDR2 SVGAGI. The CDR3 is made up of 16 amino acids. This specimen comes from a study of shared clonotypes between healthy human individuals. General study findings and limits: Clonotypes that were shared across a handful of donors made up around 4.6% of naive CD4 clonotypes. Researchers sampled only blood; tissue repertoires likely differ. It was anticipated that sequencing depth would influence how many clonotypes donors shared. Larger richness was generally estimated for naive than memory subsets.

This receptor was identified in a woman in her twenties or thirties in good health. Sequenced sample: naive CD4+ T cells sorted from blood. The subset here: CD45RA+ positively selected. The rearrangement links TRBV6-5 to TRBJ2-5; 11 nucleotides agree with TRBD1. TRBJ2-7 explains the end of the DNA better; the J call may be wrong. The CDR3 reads CASSFEPGQGAYEQYF. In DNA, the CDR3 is TGTGCCAGCAGTTTCGAGCCGGGACAGGGGGCCTACGAGCAGTACTTC.